The present entry profiles one TCR beta chain with its context. No antigen is known for it. The PCR contained 60 Vbeta and 13 Jbeta primers. Repertoires were generated with immunoSEQ multiplex PCR, while TCRdb's copy carries only in-frame clones and drops some. The sample lists 95,000 to 150,000 clones, roughly three fifths occurring once. This sample is part of a study of cytomegalovirus exposure and HLA in healthy donors. In germline, CDR1 is MNHEY, CDR2 SMNVEV (reference sequence). With V trimmed by 0 bases and J by 2 bases, 2 bases remained unmatched. CDR3 size: 15 residues. The study's findings and limits: With high specificity and sensitivity, the classifier reportedly diagnosed cytomegalovirus status. TCR beta V- and J-gene trimming was later associated with a missense DCLRE1C variant.

The sequenced sample was PBMCs. The receptor comes from a man aged 40-50 years in good health and CMV-seropositive. The chain employs TRBV27 and TRBJ2-7; 9 bases align to TRBD2. CDR3: CASSLSSSGTYEQYF. DNA for the CDR3: TGTGCCAGCAGTTTATCGTCTAGCGGGACCTACGAGCAGTACTTC.